These 26 T cell receptor beta chains originate from one sample sequenced in a study of shared clonotypes between healthy human individuals. TCRdb's copy holds only in-frame clones and misses some; the assay was immunoSEQ multiplex PCR. The profile shows under 2,500,000 clones, under 97% of them singletons. Sequenced: naive CD4+ T cells sorted from blood. Specified subset: CD45RA+ positively selected. Receptor source: a man between 18 and 29 years old in good health.

As concerns this clone: The identical CDR3 is also encoded by other nucleotide sequences in the sample. The chain has TRBV2 and TRBJ1-1; D is unresolved. Trimming left V 2 bases short and J 0 bases short, with 4 bases between. CDR3 length: 13 residues. Per the germline V gene, CDR1 is SNHLY and CDR2 is FYNNEI. Written as DNA, the CDR3 is TGTGCCAGCAGTGAACTAGTGAACACTGAAGCTTTCTTT. This encodes CASSELVNTEAFF.

The rearrangement uses TRBV9 and TRBJ2-1, with TRBD2 matching 12 bases. This CDR3 is built from 14 residues. V trimming: 7 bases; J trimming: 10 bases; junction bases outside the gene matches: 9. Germline CDR1 SGDLS, CDR2 YYNGEE. CDR3 protein: CASCKLAGGEEQFF. The CDR3 nucleotides are TGTGCCAGCTGTAAGCTAGCGGGAGGGGAGGAGCAGTTCTTC.

A few counts support this clone. The V gene is TRBV2, the J gene TRBJ1-1; D remains ambiguous. Germline CDR1 reads SNHLY; CDR2 reads FYNNEI. The V end lost 4 bases, the J end lost 3 bases, and 6 bases lay between the germline ends. This CDR3 spans 12 amino acids. The CDR3 loop is CASSVGYTEAFF. The CDR3 DNA is TGTGCCAGCAGTGTGGGGTACACTGAAGCTTTCTTT.

Note on this clone: Other DNA sequences in this specimen translate into the identical CDR3. V usage is TRBV7-2 and J usage is TRBJ2-7, with D uncertain. The CDR3 totals 12 residues. The V gene lost 0 bases and the J gene lost 3 bases, with 3 bases spanning the gap. Looked up from germline, CDR1 is SGHTA and CDR2 is FQGNSA. The CDR3 bases are TGTGCCAGCAGCTTAGCGCTCTACGAGCAGTACTTC. This encodes CASSLALYEQYF.

The V call is TRBV7-9, the J call TRBJ2-7; possibly TRBD1 or TRBD2 for D (5 bases each). Trimming stripped 0 bases from V and 7 bases from J, with 16 bases between. Germline CDR1 reads SEHNR; CDR2 reads FQNEAQ (reference sequence). This CDR3 contains 15 residues. The CDR3 loop reads CASSLAEPGTGEQYF. CDR3 in DNA: TGTGCCAGCAGCTTAGCAGAGCCAGGGACGGGGGAGCAGTACTTC.

The J gene is TRBJ2-7, the V gene TRBV19; 8 bases map to TRBD2. The germline V gene encodes CDR1 LNHDA and CDR2 SQIVND (reference sequence). There are 15 residues in the CDR3. V gave up 3 bases and J gave up 3 bases; unmatched junction bases: 7. This CDR3 reads CASSIGSGTSYEQYF. The DNA of the CDR3 is TGTGCCAGTAGTATTGGTTCCGGGACTAGCTACGAGCAGTACTTC.

The chain recombines TRBV6-6 with TRBJ2-5; D uncertain. The ends were cut back, 6 bases at V and 5 bases at J, with 13 bases in the middle. The CDR3 contains 13 residues. Germline CDR1 is MNHNY and CDR2 is SVGAGI (reference sequence). The DNA for the CDR3 is TGTGCCAGCAGCTGGCGGTTAAGCGAGACCCAGTACTTC. Amino acid sequence: CASSWRLSETQYF.

This chain connects TRBV2 to TRBJ2-3; D is unclear. Trimming cost V 2 bases and J 6 bases, with 6 bases left between them. Germline assignment: CDR1 SNHLY and CDR2 FYNNEI. The CDR3 is made up of 12 amino acids. As DNA, the CDR3 is TGTGCCAGCAGTGAAATAGGGGATACGCAGTATTTT. Its translation: CASSEIGDTQYF.

This sequence joins TRBV10-3 and TRBJ2-5; D not certain. This CDR3 has 14 amino acids. Looked up from germline, CDR1 is ENHRY and CDR2 is SYGVKD. The V end lost 10 bases, the J end lost 2 bases, and 17 bases lay between the germline ends. CDR3 loop: CATRSPSRQETQYF. The CDR3 coding sequence is TGTGCCACTCGCTCCCCGAGCCGTCAAGAGACCCAGTACTTC.

The V call is TRBV4-2, the J call TRBJ2-1; TRBD1 aligns across 7 bases. The CDR3 is 15 amino acids. The V and J ends lost 3 bases and 3 bases, in that order; junction bases with no gene match: 5. Per germline, CDR1 LGHNA and CDR2 YNFKEQ. The CDR3 region is CASSHGTEFYNEQFF. The CDR3 region has the DNA TGTGCCAGCAGCCACGGGACAGAGTTCTACAATGAGCAGTTCTTC.

The J gene is TRBJ2-3, the V gene TRBV2; 11 bases map to TRBD2. The V and J ends lost 7 bases and 1 base, in that order; junction bases with no gene match: 7. This CDR3 spans 16 amino acids. CDR1 and CDR2 from the germline V gene are SNHLY and FYNNEI. The CDR3 region is CASKLAGVRGTDTQYF. The CDR3 DNA reads TGTGCCAGCAAACTAGCGGGAGTGAGGGGCACAGATACGCAGTATTTT.

The chain employs TRBV5-1 and TRBJ2-7; 15 bases map to TRBD2. V lost 4 bases and J lost 2; bases outside the gene matches: 7. This CDR3 spans 17 amino acids. Germline-derived CDR1 and CDR2 are SGHRS and YFSETQ. Here the CDR3 DNA reads TGCGCCAGCAGCCAGGGGACTAGCGGGAGGCCCACCTACGAGCAGTACTTC. Residues: CASSQGTSGRPTYEQYF.

V and J are TRBV11-3 and TRBJ1-3; D gene unclear. Germline CDR1 and CDR2: SGHNT and YENEEA. V was pared by 5 bases and J by 1 base, with 15 bases between. The CDR3 loop spans 16 amino acids. CDR3 region: CASSPFFWGSGNTIYF. The CDR3, as DNA: TGTGCCAGCAGCCCTTTCTTCTGGGGATCTGGAAACACCATATATTTT.

J is TRBJ1-5 and V is TRBV30, with unresolved D. CDR1 and CDR2 (germline): GTSNPN, SVGIG (reference sequence). Trimming took off 0 bases at V and 0 bases at J, with 6 bases between the two ends. CDR3 length: 14 residues. CDR3 in amino acids: CAWSVSDSNQPQHF. The DNA of the CDR3 is TGTGCCTGGAGTGTAAGTGATAGCAATCAGCCCCAGCATTTT.

This clone appeared a single time. This chain connects TRBV2 to TRBJ2-7, with D unresolved. Per the germline V gene, CDR1 is SNHLY and CDR2 is FYNNEI. The V end lost 6 bases, the J end lost 5 bases, and 11 bases lay between the germline ends. The CDR3 is 12 residues long. CDR3 in DNA: TGTGCCAGCAGGAACAGAGACAACGAGCAGTACTTC. This sequence encodes CASRNRDNEQYF. Supplemented by reference TRBV2 and TRBJ2-7, the full variable domain reads EPEVTQTPSHQVTQMGQEVILRCVPISNHLYFYWYRQILGQKVEFLVSFYNNEISEKSEIFDDQFSVERPDGSNFTLKIRSTKLEDSAMYFCASRNRDNEQYFGPGTRLTVT.

This chain joins TRBV27 and TRBJ1-4; unclear D gene. Trimming took 6 bases from V and 10 from J, leaving 12 bases between them. In germline, CDR1 is MNHEY, CDR2 SMNVEV (reference sequence). This CDR3 has 12 amino acids. The CDR3 reads CASRFNAGKLFF. The CDR3 bases are TGTGCCAGCAGATTTAACGCCGGAAAACTGTTTTTT.

This chain uses TRBV5-1 with TRBJ2-1; tentative D call: TRBD2 (5 bases). The V end was cut by 0 bases, the J end by 6 bases, with 10 bases between. CDR1 is SGHRS and CDR2 is YFSETQ in the germline V gene. CDR3 size: 14 residues. Here the CDR3 DNA reads TGCGCCAGCAGCTTGGGGTGGGAGTTCAATGAGCAGTTCTTC. The encoded protein is CASSLGWEFNEQFF.

The V call is TRBV30, the J call TRBJ1-4; a weak D match, TRBD1 (5 bases). This CDR3 comprises 16 residues. V lost 1 base and J lost 0, with 12 bases in between. The V gene's germline CDR1 is GTSNPN and CDR2 SVGIG (reference sequence). For the CDR3, the DNA is TGTGCCTGGAGTGCGGGGACTTATGCAACTAATGAAAAACTGTTTTTT. It encodes CAWSAGTYATNEKLFF.

As regards this clone: Within the sample, other DNA sequences also encode this same CDR3. The genes are TRBV28 and TRBJ2-5, with 7 nucleotides matching TRBD1. Germline V CDR1 and CDR2: MDHEN, SYDVKM. The V segment lost 2 bases and the J segment 2 bases; nucleotides outside the gene matches: 2. This CDR3 comprises 14 residues. The CDR3 DNA reads as TGTGCCAGCAGTTTACGACAGGGACAAGAGACCCAGTACTTC. Translation gives CASSLRQGQETQYF. The whole variable domain, filled in from reference TRBV28 and TRBJ2-5, reads DVKVTQSSRYLVKRTGEKVFLECVQDMDHENMFWYRQDPGLGLRLIYFSYDVKMKEKGDIPEGYSVSREKKERFSLILESASTNQTSMYLCASSLRQGQETQYFGPGTRLLVL.

This chain connects TRBV19 to TRBJ1-1; a weak D match, TRBD1 (6 bases). From germline, CDR1 is LNHDA and CDR2 SQIVND (reference sequence). With 5 bases removed from V and 3 bases from J, the gap between germline ends came to 13 bases. The CDR3 covers 14 residues. The CDR3 DNA sequence: TGTGCCAGTAGTGCCCGACAGGAGTACACTGAAGCTTTCTTT. Its protein is CASSARQEYTEAFF. Combining the CDR3 with reference TRBV19 and TRBJ1-1 gives the whole variable domain DGGITQSPKYLFRKEGQNVTLSCEQNLNHDAMYWYRQDPGQGLRLIYYSQIVNDFQKGDIAEGYSVSREKKESFPLTVTSAQKNPTAFYLCASSARQEYTEAFFGQGTRLTVV.

This chain links TRBV18 with TRBJ2-3; TRBD2 matches at 8 bases. Germline V lookup: CDR1 KGHSH, CDR2 LQKENI. CDR3 length: 17 residues. Trimming at V came to 4 bases and at J to 0 bases, leaving 9 bases not matched to a gene. For the CDR3, the DNA is TGTGCCAGCTCACACCTAACTAGCGGATTTAGCACAGATACGCAGTATTTT. Translated: CASSHLTSGFSTDTQYF.

This clone was seen only once. The chain joins TRBV5-6 to TRBJ1-3; no definite D call. Germline V CDR1 and CDR2: SGHDT, YYEEEE. The CDR3 loop spans 14 amino acids. V lost 5 bases and J 4 bases, leaving 13 bases between the germline ends. This CDR3 reads CASSWPDGGNTIYF. CDR3 nucleotides: TGTGCCAGCAGTTGGCCGGATGGAGGAAACACCATATATTTT. Together with reference TRBV5-6 and TRBJ1-3, the CDR3 gives the full variable domain: DAGVTQSPTHLIKTRGQQVTLRCSPKSGHDTVSWYQQALGQGPQFIFQYYEEEERQRGNFPDRFSGHQFPNYSSELNVNALLLGDSALYLCASSWPDGGNTIYFGEGSWLTVV.

The chain combines TRBV27 with TRBJ1-6; D gene unclear. Germline V CDR1 and CDR2: MNHEY, SMNVEV (reference sequence). The germline V and J ends were trimmed by 8 bases and 4 bases, with 6 bases remaining between them. This CDR3 has 12 residues. The CDR3 coding sequence is TGTGCCAGCGCCCTTTATAATTCACCCCTCCACTTT. This encodes CASALYNSPLHF.

In the case of this clone: Other DNA sequences in the sample encode the same CDR3. This rearrangement joins TRBV5-1 to TRBJ1-1, with D hard to call. The CDR3 consists of 13 residues. V gave up 0 bases and J gave up 5 bases, with 8 bases separating them. Germline CDR1 and CDR2: SGHRS and YFSETQ. In DNA form, the CDR3 reads TGCGCCAGCAGCTTGGAGGGCTGGACTGAAGCTTTCTTT. Its protein product is CASSLEGWTEAFF.

The chain recombines TRBV19 with TRBJ2-7, with D possibly TRBD2 on 6 matching bases. This CDR3 has 14 amino acids. Trimming cost V 6 bases and J 1 base, with 13 bases left between them. Germline CDR1 LNHDA, CDR2 SQIVND (reference sequence). The CDR3 reads CASRTEGSSYEQYF. As DNA, the CDR3 is TGTGCCAGTAGAACGGAGGGTTCATCCTACGAGCAGTACTTC. The variable domain in full, completed from reference TRBV19 and TRBJ2-7, reads DGGITQSPKYLFRKEGQNVTLSCEQNLNHDAMYWYRQDPGQGLRLIYYSQIVNDFQKGDIAEGYSVSREKKESFPLTVTSAQKNPTAFYLCASRTEGSSYEQYFGPGTRLTVT.

The DNA of the CDR3 is TGTGCCAGCAGCGCACCCCGGGACAGGGGGCCCTACGAGCAGTACTTC. Protein product: CASSAPRDRGPYEQYF. The chain links TRBV5-6 to TRBJ2-7; TRBD1 matches 12 bases. CDR3 size: 16 residues. After removal of 4 bases from V and 2 bases from J, the junction contained 7 bases not matched to a gene. Germline values: CDR1 SGHDT, CDR2 YYEEEE.